This T cell receptor beta chain was found in a study of vaccination effects on CD4 cells after COVID-19. CD4+ T cell isolation took place after 10 days of culture. Their SARS-CoV-2 infection, verified by PCR, occurred between March and December 2020. Every participant took two doses of the BNT162b2 or mRNA-1273 vaccine. CDR3 length: 16 residues. Germline V gene data show CDR1 as SEHNR and CDR2 as FQNEAQ (reference sequence). Unmatched junction bases numbered 12, after V lost 5 bases and J lost 8 bases. A note on this clone: Its target is not known.

Generated by immunoSEQ multiplex PCR, the TCRdb table keeps only in-frame clones and is missing some. The sample holds fewer than 55,000 clones, more than 65% seen once. The specimen was CD4+ T cells from PBMCs cultured without peptide, collected after COVID-19 vaccination. The clonotype comes from a human donor who had a prior SARS-CoV-2 infection. The V and J genes are TRBV7-9 and TRBJ2-1; 10 bases are shared with TRBD1. The CDR3 protein is CASSVRGQGDVDEQFF. CDR3 bases: TGTGCCAGCAGCGTTAGAGGACAGGGGGACGTGGATGAGCAGTTCTTC.